In its sample, the clone carrying this T cell receptor beta chain is medium-sized. Its antigen is unknown. This sample is drawn from a study of vaccination and CD4 T cells after COVID-19. For the study at large: The convalescent group had six males, four females, seven Caucasians, two Asians, one multiracial. Each individual in the study obtained two doses of BNT162b2 or mRNA-1273 vaccine.

The CDR3 contains 15 residues. Trimming removed 6 bases at V and 4 bases at J, with 16 bases between. Germline loops: CDR1 MDHEN, CDR2 SYDVKM. Sequenced with the Oncomine TCR Beta short-read assay was DNA taken from cultured CD4+ T cells. Investigators obtained genomic DNA by extraction from cultured CD4+ T cells. In TCRdb, the PCR reads were re-called with MiXCR into one record per CDR3 protein. The sample carries 9,500 to 15,000 distinct CDR3 sequences, 76% recorded once. As for treatment: approximately 9-day PBMC culture with coronavirus spike peptide pools or control peptides (ViraFEST assay). Approximately 1.8 million PBMCs were grown per well alongside 7.5 to 10 IU/ml IL-2 and 8 to 10 ug/ml peptide pools.

The specimen sequenced was CD4+ T cells from blood, cultured in vitro. V is TRBV28 and J is TRBJ1-3, with D maybe TRBD1 (6 bases). The sequence was collected from a human donor who had recovered from COVID-19. The CDR3 nucleotides read TGTGCCAGCAGCTCCACAGGGAGTGGAGGAAACACCATATATTTT. Its protein product is CASSSTGSGGNTIYF. The full variable domain, in which reference TRBV28 and TRBJ1-3 provide the parts outside the CDR3, is DVKVTQSSRYLVKRTGEKVFLECVQDMDHENMFWYRQDPGLGLRLIYFSYDVKMKEKGDIPEGYSVSREKKERFSLILESASTNQTSMYLCASSSTGSGGNTIYFGEGSWLTVV.